This T cell receptor (beta chain) was captured by sequencing in a study of T-cell reconstitution after alpha-beta-depleted transplantation in children. Study conclusions and caveats: The high TCRbeta diversity at day 60 in some patients came from surviving recipient T cells and thymic progenitors. Expanded graft clones, several hundred of them, were reportedly the source of alpha-beta T cells about two months after transplant. A year had passed since transplant, and T-cell counts and diversity by then came mostly from newly produced T cells.

Preparing the TCRbeta library involved the use of unique molecular identifiers. MiXCR, applied by TCRdb to the PCR reads, yields one record per CDR3 protein. This repertoire shows 900,000 or so distinct CDR3 sequences, 15% to 20% found once; its top ten account for roughly 4.8%. A note on this clonotype: Its antigen is unknown.

The CDR3 runs 11 residues. Trimming took off 3 bases at V and 8 bases at J, with 10 bases between the two ends. Germline CDR1 SQVTM, CDR2 ANQGSEA. The chain couples TRBV29-1 to TRBJ1-2, with unresolved D. This receptor was identified in a male patient aged 10-17 years who had a stem cell transplant for acute lymphoblastic leukemia, so the T cells may come from the graft donor. This material consisted of PBMCs, mostly from graft donor cells, taken 360 days after TCRalphabeta/CD19-depleted stem cell transplant. The DNA for the CDR3 is TGCAGCGTTGATGCAGAGGGCGGCTACACCTTC. Protein: CSVDAEGGYTF.